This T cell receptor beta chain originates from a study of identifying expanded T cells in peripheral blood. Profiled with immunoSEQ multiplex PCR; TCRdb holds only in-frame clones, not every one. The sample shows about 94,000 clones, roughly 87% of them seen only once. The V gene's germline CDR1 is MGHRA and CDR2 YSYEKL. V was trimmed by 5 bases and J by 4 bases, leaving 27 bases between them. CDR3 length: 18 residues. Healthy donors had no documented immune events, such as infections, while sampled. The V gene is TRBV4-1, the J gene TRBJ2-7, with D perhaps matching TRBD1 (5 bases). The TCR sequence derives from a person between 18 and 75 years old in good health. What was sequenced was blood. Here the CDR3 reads CASSDPGKGLVRTYEQYF. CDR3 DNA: TGCGCCAGCAGCGACCCCGGCAAGGGGTTGGTAAGGACGTACGAGCAGTACTTC.